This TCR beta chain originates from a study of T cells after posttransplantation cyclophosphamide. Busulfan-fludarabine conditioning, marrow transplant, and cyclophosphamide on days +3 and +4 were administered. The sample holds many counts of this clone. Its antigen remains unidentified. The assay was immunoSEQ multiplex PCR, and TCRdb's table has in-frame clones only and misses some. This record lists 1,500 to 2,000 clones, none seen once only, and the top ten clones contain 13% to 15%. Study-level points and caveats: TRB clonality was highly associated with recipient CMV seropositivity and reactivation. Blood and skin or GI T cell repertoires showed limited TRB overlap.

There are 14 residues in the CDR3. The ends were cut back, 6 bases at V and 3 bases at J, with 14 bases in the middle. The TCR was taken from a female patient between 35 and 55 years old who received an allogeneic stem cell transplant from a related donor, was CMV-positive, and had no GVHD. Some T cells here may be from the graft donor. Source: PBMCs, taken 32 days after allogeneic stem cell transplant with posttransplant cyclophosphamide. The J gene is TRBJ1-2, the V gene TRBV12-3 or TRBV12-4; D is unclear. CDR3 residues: CASRAAGEDYGYTF. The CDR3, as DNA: TGTGCCAGCAGGGCGGCGGGAGAGGACTATGGCTACACCTTC.